This T cell receptor (beta chain) was observed in a study of blood T cell repertoires in COVID-19. Study information: Acute-phase and convalescent COVID-19 samples originated in the United States, Italy and Spain.

Germline V gene data show CDR1 as LNHDA and CDR2 as SQIVND (reference sequence). Deletions cut 8 bases from V and 3 bases from J, with 10 bases between. The CDR3 is made up of 12 amino acids. This clone was seen only once. Data came from immunoSEQ multiplex PCR; TCRdb stores just in-frame clones and leaves some out. Among about 90,000 clones listed, 84% were seen once. This TCR was sampled from a man between 60 and 70 years old with acute or convalescent COVID-19. The chain uses TRBV19 and TRBJ1-2; D gene unclear. Material: peripheral blood. CDR3 DNA: TGTGCCAGTGAAGAGGGAGACTATGGCTACACCTTC. It specifies CASEEGDYGYTF.